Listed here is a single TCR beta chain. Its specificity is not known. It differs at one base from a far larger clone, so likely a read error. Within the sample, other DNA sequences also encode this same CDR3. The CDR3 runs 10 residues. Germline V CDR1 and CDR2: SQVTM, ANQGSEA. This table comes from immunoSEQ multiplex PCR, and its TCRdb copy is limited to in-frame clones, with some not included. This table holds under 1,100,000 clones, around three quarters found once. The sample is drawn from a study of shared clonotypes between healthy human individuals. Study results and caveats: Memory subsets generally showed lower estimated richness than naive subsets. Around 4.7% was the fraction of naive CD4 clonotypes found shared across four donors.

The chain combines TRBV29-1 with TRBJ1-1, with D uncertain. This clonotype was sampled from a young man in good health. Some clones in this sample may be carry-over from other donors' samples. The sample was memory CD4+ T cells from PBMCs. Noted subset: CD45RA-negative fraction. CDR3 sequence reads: CSGQNTEAFF. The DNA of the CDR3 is TGTAGCGGGCAGAACACTGAAGCTTTCTTT.